This T cell receptor beta chain originates from a study of blood T cells in healthy people across ages. The overall study: There was about one barcoded beta molecule captured by template switching per two T cells.

With 2 bases removed from V and 0 bases from J, the gap between germline ends came to 14 bases. Germline V lookup: CDR1 LGHNA, CDR2 YNFKEQ. The CDR3 length is 16 residues. Whole-study findings and limits: Observed TCR beta diversity showed a strong correlation with the percentage of naive T cells as measured by flow cytometry. Among T cells, TCR beta diversity per million cells dropped roughly linearly as age rose.

A second PCR of about 6 to 11 cycles used a sample-barcoded 5' primer and a J-beta primer mix. One entry per CDR3 protein results from TCRdb running MiXCR on the 5' RACE reads. The sample lists approximately 1.5 million distinct CDR3 sequences; about 31% were seen once. This clonotype has ten or more counts. Its matching antigen is unknown. The clonotype was recovered from a woman in her twenties or thirties in good health. Sequencing was done on a sample of blood. The rearrangement links TRBV4-2 to TRBJ2-7; a weak D match, TRBD1 (5 bases). The CDR3 DNA reads TGTGCCAGCAGCCAACACCGTCTAGACAGCTCCTACGAGCAGTACTTC. It yields the protein CASSQHRLDSSYEQYF.